This TCR beta chain was recorded in a study of monozygotic twins with inflammatory bowel disease. TCRdb re-analyzed the 5' RACE reads; it lists each CDR3 protein once, without DNA. The repertoire table contains over 200,000 distinct CDR3 sequences. The CDR3 is made up of 14 amino acids. Looked up from germline, CDR1 is SQVTM and CDR2 is ANQGSEA. This TCR came from a human donor with ulcerative colitis or Crohn's disease, or a healthy co-twin of an affected twin (not recorded which). Sequencing was done on a sample of blood. The V gene is TRBV29-1, the J gene TRBJ2-3; without DNA, the TCRdb call of TRBD2 cannot be checked. CDR3 residues: CSAEGAKALDTQYF.